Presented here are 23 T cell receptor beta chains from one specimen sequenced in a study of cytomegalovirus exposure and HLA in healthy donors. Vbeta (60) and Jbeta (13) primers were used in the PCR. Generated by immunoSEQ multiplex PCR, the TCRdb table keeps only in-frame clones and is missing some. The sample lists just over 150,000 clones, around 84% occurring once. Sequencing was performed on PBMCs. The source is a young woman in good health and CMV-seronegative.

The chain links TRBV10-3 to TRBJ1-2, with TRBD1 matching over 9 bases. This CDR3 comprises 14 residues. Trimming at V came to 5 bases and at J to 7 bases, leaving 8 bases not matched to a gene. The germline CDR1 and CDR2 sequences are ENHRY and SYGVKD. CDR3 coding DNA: TGTGCCATCAGTACCCCGGGACAGGGTTTTGGCTACACCTTC. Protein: CAISTPGQGFGYTF.

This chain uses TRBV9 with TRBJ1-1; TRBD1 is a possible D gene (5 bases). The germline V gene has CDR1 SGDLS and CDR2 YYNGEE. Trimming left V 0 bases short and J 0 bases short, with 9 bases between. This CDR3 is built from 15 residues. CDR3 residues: CASSVDDSLNTEAFF. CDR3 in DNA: TGTGCCAGCAGCGTAGACGACAGCTTGAACACTGAAGCTTTCTTT.

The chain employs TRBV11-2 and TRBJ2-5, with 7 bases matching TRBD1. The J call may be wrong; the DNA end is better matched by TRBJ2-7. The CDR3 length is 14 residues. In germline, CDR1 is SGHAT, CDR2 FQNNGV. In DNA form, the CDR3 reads TGTGCCAGCAAGGCACAGGGGACCTCCTACGAGCAGTACTTC. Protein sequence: CASKAQGTSYEQYF.

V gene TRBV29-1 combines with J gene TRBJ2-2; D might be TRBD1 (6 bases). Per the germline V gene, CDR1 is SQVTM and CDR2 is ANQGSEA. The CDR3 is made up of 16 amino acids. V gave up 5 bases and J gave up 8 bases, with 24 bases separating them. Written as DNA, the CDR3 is TGCAGCGTTAACGATGCTTCTTTGGGGGCGCGAGGGGAGCTGTTTTTT. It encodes CSVNDASLGARGELFF.

The DNA of the CDR3 is TGTGCCAGCAGTCCAGGGACAGGGGGTGAGGCTGGAAACACCATATATTTT. Amino acids: CASSPGTGGEAGNTIYF. The gene calls are TRBV27 and TRBJ1-3; 11 bases match TRBD1. The CDR3 is 17 amino acids. Germline CDR1 is MNHEY and CDR2 is SMNVEV (reference sequence). Germline trimming cut 5 bases from V and 2 bases from J; bases unmatched to any gene: 8.

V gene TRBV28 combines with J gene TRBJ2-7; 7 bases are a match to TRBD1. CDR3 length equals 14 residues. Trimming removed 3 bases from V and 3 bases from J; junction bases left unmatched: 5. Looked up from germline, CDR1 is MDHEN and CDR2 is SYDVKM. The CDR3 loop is CASSLVQGYYEQYF. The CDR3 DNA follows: TGTGCCAGCAGTTTGGTACAGGGGTACTACGAGCAGTACTTC.

This CDR3 reads CASSLSPGSGNTIYF. CDR3 coding DNA: TGTGCCAGCAGTTTATCGCCAGGGTCTGGAAACACCATATATTTT. The chain employs TRBV28 and TRBJ1-3; D might be TRBD1 (5 bases). From germline, CDR1 is MDHEN and CDR2 SYDVKM. V was cut by 1 base and J by 1 base, with 8 bases left in between. CDR3 length: 15 residues.

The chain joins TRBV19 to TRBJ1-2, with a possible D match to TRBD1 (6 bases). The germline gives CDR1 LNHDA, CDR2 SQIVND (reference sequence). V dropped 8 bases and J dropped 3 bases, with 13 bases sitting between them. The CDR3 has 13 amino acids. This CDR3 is CASALRTDYGYTF. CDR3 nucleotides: TGTGCCAGTGCTCTTCGGACAGACTATGGCTACACCTTC.

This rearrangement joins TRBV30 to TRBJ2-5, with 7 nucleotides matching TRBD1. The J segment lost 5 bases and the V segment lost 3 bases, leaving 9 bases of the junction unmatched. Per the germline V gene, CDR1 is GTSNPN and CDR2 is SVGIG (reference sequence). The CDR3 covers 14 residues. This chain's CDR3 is CAWSENRGWETQYF. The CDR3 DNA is TGTGCCTGGAGCGAAAACAGGGGTTGGGAGACCCAGTACTTC. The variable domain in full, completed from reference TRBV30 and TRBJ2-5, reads SQTIHQWPATLVQPVGSPLSLECTVEGTSNPNLYWYRQAAGRGLQLLFYSVGIGQISSEVPQNLSASRPQDRQFILSSKKLLLSDSGFYLCAWSENRGWETQYFGPGTRLLVL.

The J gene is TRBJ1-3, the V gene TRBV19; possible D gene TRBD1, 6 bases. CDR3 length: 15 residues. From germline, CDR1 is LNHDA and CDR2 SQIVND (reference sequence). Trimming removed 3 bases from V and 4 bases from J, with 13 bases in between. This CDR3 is CASSIFPGVGNTIYF. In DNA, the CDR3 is TGTGCCAGTAGTATTTTCCCAGGGGTCGGAAACACCATATATTTT.

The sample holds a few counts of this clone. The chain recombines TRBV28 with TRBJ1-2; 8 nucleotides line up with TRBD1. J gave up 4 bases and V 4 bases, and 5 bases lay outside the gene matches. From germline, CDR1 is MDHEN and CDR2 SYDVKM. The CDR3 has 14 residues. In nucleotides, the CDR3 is TGTGCCAGCAGTTATGCAGGGGGCGCCTATGGCTACACCTTC. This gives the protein CASSYAGGAYGYTF.

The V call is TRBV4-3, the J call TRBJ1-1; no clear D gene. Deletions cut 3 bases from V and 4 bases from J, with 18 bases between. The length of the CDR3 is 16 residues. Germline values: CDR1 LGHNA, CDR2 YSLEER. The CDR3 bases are TGCGCCAGCAGCCAGCTGCAGGAGGCTTTGGGCACTGAAGCTTTCTTT. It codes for CASSQLQEALGTEAFF.

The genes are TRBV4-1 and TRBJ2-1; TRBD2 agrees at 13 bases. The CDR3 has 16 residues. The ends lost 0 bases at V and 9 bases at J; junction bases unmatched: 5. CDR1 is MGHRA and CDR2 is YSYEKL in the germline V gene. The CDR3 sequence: CASSQELGLAGCEQFF. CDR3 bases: TGCGCCAGCAGCCAAGAATTGGGACTAGCGGGATGTGAGCAGTTCTTC.

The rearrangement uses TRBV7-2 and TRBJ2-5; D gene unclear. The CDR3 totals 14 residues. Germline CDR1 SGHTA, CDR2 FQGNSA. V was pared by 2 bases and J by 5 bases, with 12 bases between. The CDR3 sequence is CASSLTRGGETQYF. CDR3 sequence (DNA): TGTGCCAGCAGCTTAACCCGAGGTGGGGAGACCCAGTACTTC. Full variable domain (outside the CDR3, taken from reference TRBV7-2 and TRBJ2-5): GAGVSQSPSNKVTEKGKDVELRCDPISGHTALYWYRQSLGQGLEFLIYFQGNSAPDKSGLPSDRFSAERTGGSVSTLTIQRTQQEDSAVYLCASSLTRGGETQYFGPGTRLLVL.

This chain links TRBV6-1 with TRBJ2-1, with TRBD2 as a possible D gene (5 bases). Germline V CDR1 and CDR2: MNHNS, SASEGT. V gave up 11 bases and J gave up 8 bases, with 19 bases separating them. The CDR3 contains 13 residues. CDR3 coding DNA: TGTGCCGGCCGGGGTTTGGGTGTGTATGAGCAGTTCTTC. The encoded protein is CAGRGLGVYEQFF.

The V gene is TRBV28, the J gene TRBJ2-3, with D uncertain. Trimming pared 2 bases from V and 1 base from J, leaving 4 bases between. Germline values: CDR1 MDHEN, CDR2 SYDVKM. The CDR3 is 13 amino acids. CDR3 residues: CASSLQGTDTQYF. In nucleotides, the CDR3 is TGTGCCAGCAGTTTACAGGGCACAGATACGCAGTATTTT. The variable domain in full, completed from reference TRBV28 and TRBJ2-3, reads DVKVTQSSRYLVKRTGEKVFLECVQDMDHENMFWYRQDPGLGLRLIYFSYDVKMKEKGDIPEGYSVSREKKERFSLILESASTNQTSMYLCASSLQGTDTQYFGPGTRLTVL.

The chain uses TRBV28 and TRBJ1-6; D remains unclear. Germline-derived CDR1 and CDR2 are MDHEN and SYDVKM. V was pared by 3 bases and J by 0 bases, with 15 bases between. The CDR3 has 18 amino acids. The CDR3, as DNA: TGTGCCAGCAGTTTCCCTCGGGGAGGGAGCTCCTATAATTCACCCCTCCACTTT. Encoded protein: CASSFPRGGSSYNSPLHF.

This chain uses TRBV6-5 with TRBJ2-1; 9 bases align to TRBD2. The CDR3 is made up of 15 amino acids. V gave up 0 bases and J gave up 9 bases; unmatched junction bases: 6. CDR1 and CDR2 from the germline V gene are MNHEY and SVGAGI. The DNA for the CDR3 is TGTGCCAGCAGTTACTCCGCGGGGGGGCTTGGTGAGCAGTTCTTC. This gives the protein CASSYSAGGLGEQFF.

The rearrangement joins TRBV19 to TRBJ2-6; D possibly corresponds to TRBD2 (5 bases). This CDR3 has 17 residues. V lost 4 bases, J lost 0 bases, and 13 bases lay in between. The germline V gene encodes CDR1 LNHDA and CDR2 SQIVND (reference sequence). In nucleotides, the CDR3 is TGTGCCAGTAGTACTAGCCGACCAGCCTCTGGGGCCAACGTCCTGACTTTC. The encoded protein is CASSTSRPASGANVLTF.

The CDR3 nucleotides read TGTGCCAGTAGTAGATCGGCAGGGGGGAACACCGGGGAGCTGTTTTTT. It encodes CASSRSAGGNTGELFF. The chain recombines TRBV19 with TRBJ2-2; 7 positions agree with TRBD1. This CDR3 contains 16 residues. Per the germline V gene, CDR1 is LNHDA and CDR2 is SQIVND (reference sequence). V was pared by 4 bases and J by 1 base, with 6 bases of the junction left unmatched.

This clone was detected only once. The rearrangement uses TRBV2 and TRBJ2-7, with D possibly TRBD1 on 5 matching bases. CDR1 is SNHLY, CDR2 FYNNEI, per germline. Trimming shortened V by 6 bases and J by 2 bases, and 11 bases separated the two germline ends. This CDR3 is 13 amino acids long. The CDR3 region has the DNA TGTGCCAGCAGGGGGCCATGGGCCTACGAGCAGTACTTC. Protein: CASRGPWAYEQYF.

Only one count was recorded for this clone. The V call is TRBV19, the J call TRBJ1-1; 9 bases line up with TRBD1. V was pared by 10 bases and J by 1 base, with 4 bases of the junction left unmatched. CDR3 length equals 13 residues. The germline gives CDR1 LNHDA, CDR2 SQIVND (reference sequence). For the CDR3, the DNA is TGTGCCATCGGGACAGGGCCGAACACTGAAGCTTTCTTT. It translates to CAIGTGPNTEAFF.

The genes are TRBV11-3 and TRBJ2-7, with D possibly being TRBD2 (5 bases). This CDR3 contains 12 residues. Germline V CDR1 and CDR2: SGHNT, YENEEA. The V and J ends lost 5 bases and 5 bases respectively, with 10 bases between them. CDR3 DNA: TGTGCCAGCAGCCGGGGTACCAACGAGCAGTACTTC. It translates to CASSRGTNEQYF.